The rows below give T cell receptor beta chains drawn from one sample of a study of cytomegalovirus exposure and HLA in healthy donors. Libraries were prepared by immunoSEQ multiplex PCR; TCRdb keeps only in-frame clonotypes and omits some of them. The sample carries some 110,000 clones, about 80% recorded once. Sample: PBMCs. These receptors were taken from a man in his fifties in good health and CMV-seropositive. Both conserved end residues are part of each CDR3. Each record gives: J gene, clone size, V gene, D gene, CDR3 protein, CDR3 DNA. A D gene is named only where the DNA matches it firmly. Some rows have no size entry. The others give once, few or many, or a class for an expanded clone.

TRBJ2-7 | once | TRBV19 | NA | CASSISGSYEQYF | TGTGCCAGTAGTATATCCGGGTCCTACGAGCAGTACTTC
TRBJ2-7 | NA | TRBV30 | TRBD1 | CAWSGDSLLYEQYF | TGTGCCTGGAGTGGGGACAGCCTACTCTACGAGCAGTACTTC
TRBJ1-5 | few | TRBV12-5 | NA | CASGRGINQPQHF | TGTGCTAGTGGTAGGGGTATCAATCAGCCCCAGCATTTT
TRBJ1-3 | few | TRBV10-3 | TRBD1 | CATEPGGEDTIYF | TGTGCCACCGAGCCAGGGGGCGAGGACACCATATATTTT
TRBJ2-4 | NA | TRBV6-1 | NA | CASSDLTSRDKNIQYF | TGTGCCAGCAGTGACTTGACTTCTCGGGACAAAAACATTCAGTACTTC
TRBJ1-4 | NA | TRBV7-9 | NA | CASSLDGGLIEKLFF | TGTGCCAGCAGCCTAGACGGGGGGCTCATTGAAAAACTGTTTTTT
TRBJ2-7 | NA | TRBV28 | NA | CASSQFYEQYF | TGTGCCAGCAGTCAATTCTACGAGCAGTACTTC
TRBJ2-1 | NA | TRBV6-6 | TRBD2 | CASSYPSGSVDEQFF | TGTGCCAGCAGTTACCCTAGCGGGAGCGTGGATGAGCAGTTCTTC
TRBJ1-4 | NA | TRBV5-1 | TRBD1 | CASSSQGALNEKLFF | TGCGCCAGCAGCTCACAGGGGGCTCTTAATGAAAAACTGTTTTTT
TRBJ2-3 | NA | TRBV5-1 | NA | CASSSGVGGRRTTDTQYF | TGCGCCAGCAGCTCCGGGGTTGGAGGGAGGAGGACCACAGATACGCAGTATTTT
TRBJ2-7 | NA | TRBV5-1 | TRBD2 | CASSLASGSSYEQYF | TGCGCCAGCAGCTTGGCTAGCGGGAGCTCCTACGAGCAGTACTTC
TRBJ2-3 | NA | TRBV13 | TRBD1 | CASSRTGGPTDTQYF | TGTGCCAGCAGCCGGACAGGGGGCCCCACAGATACGCAGTATTTT
TRBJ2-7 | NA | TRBV7-9 | TRBD2 | CASSLVLTSTNYEQYF | TGTGCCAGCAGCTTAGTCTTGACTAGCACTAACTACGAGCAGTACTTC
TRBJ2-5 | NA | TRBV28 | NA | CASSVGGSPLETQYF | TGTGCCAGCAGCGTCGGGGGTTCTCCGTTAGAGACCCAGTACTTC
TRBJ2-3 | NA | TRBV2 | NA | CASSGTTGPDTQYF | TGTGCCAGCAGTGGCACCACGGGTCCCGATACGCAGTATTTT
TRBJ2-5 | NA | TRBV7-2 | TRBD2 | CASSYSAGTSGKSPETQYF | TGTGCCAGCAGTTATAGCGCCGGGACTAGCGGGAAAAGCCCAGAGACCCAGTACTTC
TRBJ1-2 | NA | TRBV27 | TRBD1 | CASSLWQGTGPMDGYTF | TGTGCCAGCAGTTTATGGCAGGGGACAGGCCCTATGGATGGCTACACCTTC